Given below is one T cell receptor (beta chain) in context. Per the germline V gene, CDR1 is PRHDT and CDR2 is FYEKMQ (reference sequence). V lost 4 bases to trimming and J lost 2 bases, with 18 bases between them. The CDR3 length is 16 residues. Autoimmune disease history or systemic immunosuppression meant exclusion. These data belong to a study of OX40 agonist ivuxolimab in advanced cancers. The assay was immunoSEQ multiplex PCR, and TCRdb's table has in-frame clones only and misses some. The table lists approximately 35,000 clones, about 92% of them singletons. Here the sequenced sample was CD4+ or CD8+ T cells sorted from blood, taken in a trial of the OX40 agonist ivuxolimab. The chain recombines TRBV13 with TRBJ2-7; possibly TRBD1 for D (6 bases). The sequence was collected from an adult with an advanced solid tumor such as melanoma, head and neck, liver or kidney cancer. CDR3 protein: CASSSTSTGLTYEQYF. The DNA of the CDR3 is TGTGCCAGCAGCTCCACCTCGACAGGTCTCACCTACGAGCAGTACTTC.